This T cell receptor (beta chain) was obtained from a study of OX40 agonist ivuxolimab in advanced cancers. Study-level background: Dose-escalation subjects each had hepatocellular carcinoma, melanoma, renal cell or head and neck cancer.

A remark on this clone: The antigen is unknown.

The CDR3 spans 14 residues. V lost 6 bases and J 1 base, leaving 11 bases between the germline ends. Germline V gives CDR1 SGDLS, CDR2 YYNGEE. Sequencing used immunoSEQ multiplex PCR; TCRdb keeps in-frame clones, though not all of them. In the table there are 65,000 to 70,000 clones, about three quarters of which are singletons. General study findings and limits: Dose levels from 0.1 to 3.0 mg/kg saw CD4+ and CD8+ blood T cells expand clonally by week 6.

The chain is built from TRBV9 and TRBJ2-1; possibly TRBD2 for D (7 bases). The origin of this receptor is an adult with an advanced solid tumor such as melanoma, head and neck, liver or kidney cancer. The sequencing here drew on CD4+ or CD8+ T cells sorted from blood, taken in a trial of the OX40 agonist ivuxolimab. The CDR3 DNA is TGTGCCAGCACTCGGGGGGCTTCCTACAATGAGCAGTTCTTC. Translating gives CASTRGASYNEQFF.